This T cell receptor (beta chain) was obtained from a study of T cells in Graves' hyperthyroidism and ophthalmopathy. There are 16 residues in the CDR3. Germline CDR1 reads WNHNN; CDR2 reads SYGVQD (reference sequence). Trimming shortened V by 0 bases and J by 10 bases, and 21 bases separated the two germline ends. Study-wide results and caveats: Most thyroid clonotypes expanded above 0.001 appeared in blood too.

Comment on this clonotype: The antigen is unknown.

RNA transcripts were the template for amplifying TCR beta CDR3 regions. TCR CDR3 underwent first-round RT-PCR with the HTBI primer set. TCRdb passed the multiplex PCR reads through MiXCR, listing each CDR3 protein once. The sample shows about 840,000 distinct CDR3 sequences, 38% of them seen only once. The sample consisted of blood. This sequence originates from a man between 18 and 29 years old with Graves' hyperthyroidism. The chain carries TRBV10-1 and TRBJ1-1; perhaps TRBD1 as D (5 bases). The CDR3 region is CASSESRRGRHRGAFF. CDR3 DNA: TGCGCCAGCAGTGAGTCGAGGAGGGGTAGGCACCGGGGAGCTTTCTTT.